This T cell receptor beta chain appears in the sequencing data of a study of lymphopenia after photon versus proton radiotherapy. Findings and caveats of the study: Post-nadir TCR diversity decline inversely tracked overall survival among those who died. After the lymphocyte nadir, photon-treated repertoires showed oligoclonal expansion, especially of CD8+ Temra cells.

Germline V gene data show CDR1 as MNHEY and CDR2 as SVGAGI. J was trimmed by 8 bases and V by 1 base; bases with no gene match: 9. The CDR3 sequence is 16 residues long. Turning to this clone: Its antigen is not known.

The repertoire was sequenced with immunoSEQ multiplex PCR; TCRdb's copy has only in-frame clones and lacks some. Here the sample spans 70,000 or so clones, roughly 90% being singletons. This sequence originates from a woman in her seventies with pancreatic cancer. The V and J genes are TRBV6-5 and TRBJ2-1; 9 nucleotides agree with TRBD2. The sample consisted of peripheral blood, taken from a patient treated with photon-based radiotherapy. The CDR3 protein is CASSYFGGRASDEQFF. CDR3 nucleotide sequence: TGTGCCAGCAGTTACTTCGGCGGGAGGGCCTCGGATGAGCAGTTCTTC.